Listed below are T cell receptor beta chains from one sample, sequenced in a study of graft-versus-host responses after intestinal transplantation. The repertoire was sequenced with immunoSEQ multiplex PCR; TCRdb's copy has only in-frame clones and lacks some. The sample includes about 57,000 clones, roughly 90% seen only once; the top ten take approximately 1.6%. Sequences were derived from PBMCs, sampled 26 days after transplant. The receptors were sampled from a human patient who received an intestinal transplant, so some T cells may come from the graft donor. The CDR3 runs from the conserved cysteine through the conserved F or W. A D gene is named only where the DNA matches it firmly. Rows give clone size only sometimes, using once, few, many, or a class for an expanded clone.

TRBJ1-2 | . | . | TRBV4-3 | CASSQSTVNGYTF | TGCGCCAGCAGCCAAAGTACAGTTAATGGCTACACCTTC
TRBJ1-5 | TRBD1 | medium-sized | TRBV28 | CASRGQGRINQPQHF | TGTGCCAGCAGAGGACAGGGGCGGATTAATCAGCCCCAGCATTTT
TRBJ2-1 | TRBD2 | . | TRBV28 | CASRGTSGLSEQFF | TGTGCCAGCAGAGGGACTAGCGGGTTATCAGAGCAGTTCTTC
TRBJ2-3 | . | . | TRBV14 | CASSPSAASTDTQYF | TGTGCCAGCAGCCCGTCAGCGGCTAGCACAGATACGCAGTATTTT
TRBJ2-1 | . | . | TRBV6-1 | CASSPTDNSYNEQFF | TGTGCCAGCAGCCCGACAGATAACAGCTACAATGAGCAGTTCTTC
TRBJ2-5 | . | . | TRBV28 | CASRGAETQYF | TGTGCCAGCAGGGGGGCGGAGACCCAGTACTTC
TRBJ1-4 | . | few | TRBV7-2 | CASSENVKREKLFF | TGTGCCAGCAGCGAGAATGTCAAGCGGGAAAAACTGTTTTTT
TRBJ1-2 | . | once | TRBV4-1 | CASSQEDWVRYGYTF | TGCGCCAGCAGCCAAGAGGACTGGGTTCGGTACGGCTACACCTTC
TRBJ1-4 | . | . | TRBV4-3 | CASSQGTDFLEKLFF | TGCGCCAGCAGCCAAGGGACGGACTTCTTGGAAAAACTGTTTTTT
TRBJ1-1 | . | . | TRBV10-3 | CAISGGVLLNTEAFF | TGTGCCATCAGTGGTGGAGTGCTACTGAACACTGAAGCTTTCTTT